This T cell receptor (beta chain) was documented in a study of blood T cell repertoires in COVID-19. The overall study: Samples representing acute and convalescent COVID-19 were sourced from the United States, Italy and Spain. In each case, the material was cDNA or gDNA derived from T cells, B-cell-depleted T cells, or PBMCs.

This clone was observed a few times. Original analysis: Using reference gene primer amplification, nucleated cell counts were estimated. Some clones are missing from TCRdb's copy, which holds only in-frame ones; the method was immunoSEQ multiplex PCR. The V and J calls and clone size are taken from that table; D and trimming were inferred from the DNA. Of some 180,000 clones in the sample, 81% were seen once. Looked up from germline, CDR1 is MNHEY and CDR2 is SMNVEV (reference sequence). The CDR3 sequence is 17 residues long. V dropped 1 base and J dropped 7; count of bases not matched to a gene: 10. Seattle's enrolled individuals joined amid active infection and were then monitored longitudinally.

The sequence derives from a woman over 75 with COVID-19, enrolled during active disease. The sequencing input was peripheral blood. The chain employs TRBV27 and TRBJ1-6; TRBD1 matches 7 bases. CDR3 residues: CASSLLGRTGLNSPLHF. In nucleotides, the CDR3 is TGTGCCAGCAGTTTATTAGGTCGGACAGGCCTCAATTCACCCCTCCACTTT.